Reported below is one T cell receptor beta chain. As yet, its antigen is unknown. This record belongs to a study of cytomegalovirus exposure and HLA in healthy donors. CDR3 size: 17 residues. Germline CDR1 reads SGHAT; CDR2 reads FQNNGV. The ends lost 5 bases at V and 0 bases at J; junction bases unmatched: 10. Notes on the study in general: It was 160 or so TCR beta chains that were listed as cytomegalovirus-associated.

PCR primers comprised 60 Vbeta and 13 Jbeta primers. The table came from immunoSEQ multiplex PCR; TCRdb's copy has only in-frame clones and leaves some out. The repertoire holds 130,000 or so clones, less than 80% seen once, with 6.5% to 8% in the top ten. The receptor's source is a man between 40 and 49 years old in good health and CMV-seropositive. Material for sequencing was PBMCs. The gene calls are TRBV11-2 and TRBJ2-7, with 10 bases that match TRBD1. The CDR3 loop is CASSRPGQGFYSYEQYF. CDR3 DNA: TGTGCCAGCAGCCGTCCGGGACAGGGGTTCTACTCCTACGAGCAGTACTTC.